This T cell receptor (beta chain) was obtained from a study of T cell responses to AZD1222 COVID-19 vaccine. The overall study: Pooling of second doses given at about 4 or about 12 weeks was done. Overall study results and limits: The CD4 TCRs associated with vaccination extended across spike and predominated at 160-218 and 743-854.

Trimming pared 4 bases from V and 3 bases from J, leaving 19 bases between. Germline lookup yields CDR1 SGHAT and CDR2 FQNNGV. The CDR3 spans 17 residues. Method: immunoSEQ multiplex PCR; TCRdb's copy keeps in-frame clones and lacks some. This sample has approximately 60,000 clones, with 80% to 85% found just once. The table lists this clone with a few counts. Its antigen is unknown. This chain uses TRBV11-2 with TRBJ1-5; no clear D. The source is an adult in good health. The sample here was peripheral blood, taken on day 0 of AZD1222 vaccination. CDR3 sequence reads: CASSSPLADTDNQPQHF. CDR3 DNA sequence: TGTGCCAGCAGCTCCCCATTGGCTGACACGGACAATCAGCCCCAGCATTTT.